The clone carrying this T cell receptor (beta chain) was observed a single time. Its antigen is as yet unknown. The use of a sample-barcoded 5' primer and a J-beta primer mix characterized a second PCR of 7 to 11 cycles. Each cDNA molecule carried a tag from a template-switch adaptor that contained 12 random nucleotides. TCRdb itself ran the 5' RACE reads through MiXCR, one entry per CDR3 protein. The sample lists over 600,000 distinct CDR3 sequences, roughly 41% occurring once. This specimen comes from a study of blood T cells in healthy people across ages. No fewer than 5 micrograms of total RNA were isolated from every sample. Study-wide results and caveats: A strong correlation was found between TCR beta diversity and the percentage of naive T cells. With age, beta diversity per million T cells declined roughly linearly, significantly by 30 to 40.

The CDR3 has 16 residues. V lost 2 bases and J 3 bases, leaving 17 bases between the germline ends. Germline CDR1 reads MDHEN; CDR2 reads SYDVKM. The material sequenced was blood. The sequence came from an elderly man in good health. V gene TRBV28 combines with J gene TRBJ2-7; the D call may be TRBD1 or TRBD2 (6 bases each). CDR3 nucleotides: TGTGCCAGCAGTTTAAGGGGGGCTCGACTAGACTACGAGCAGTACTTC. Protein: CASSLRGARLDYEQYF.